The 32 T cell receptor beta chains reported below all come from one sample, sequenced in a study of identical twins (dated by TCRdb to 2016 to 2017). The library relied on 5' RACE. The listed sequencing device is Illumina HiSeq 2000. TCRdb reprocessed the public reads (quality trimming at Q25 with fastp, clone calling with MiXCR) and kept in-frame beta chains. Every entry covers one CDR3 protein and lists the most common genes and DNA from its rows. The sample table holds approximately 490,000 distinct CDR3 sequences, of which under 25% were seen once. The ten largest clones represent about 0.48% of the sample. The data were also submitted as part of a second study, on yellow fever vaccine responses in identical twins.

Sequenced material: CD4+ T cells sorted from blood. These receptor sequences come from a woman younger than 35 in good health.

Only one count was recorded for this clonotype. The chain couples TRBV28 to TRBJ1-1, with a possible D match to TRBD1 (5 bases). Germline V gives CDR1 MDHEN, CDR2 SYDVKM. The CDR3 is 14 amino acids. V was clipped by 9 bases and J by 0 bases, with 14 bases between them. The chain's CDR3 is CARSPGRMNTEAFF. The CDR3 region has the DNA TGTGCCAGGAGTCCGGGACGGATGAACACTGAAGCTTTCTTT.

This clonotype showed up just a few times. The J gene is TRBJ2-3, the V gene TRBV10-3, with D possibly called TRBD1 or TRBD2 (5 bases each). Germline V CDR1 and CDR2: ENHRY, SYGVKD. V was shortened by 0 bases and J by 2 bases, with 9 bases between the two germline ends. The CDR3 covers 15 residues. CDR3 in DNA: TGTGCCATCAGTGAGTCGAGGGGCCCCACAGATACGCAGTATTTT. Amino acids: CAISESRGPTDTQYF.

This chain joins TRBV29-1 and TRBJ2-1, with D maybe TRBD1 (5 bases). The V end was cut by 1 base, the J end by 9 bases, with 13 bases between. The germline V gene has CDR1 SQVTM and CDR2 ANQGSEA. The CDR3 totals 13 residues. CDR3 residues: CSVEVTKGIEQFF. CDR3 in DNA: TGCAGCGTTGAAGTAACCAAGGGGATTGAGCAGTTCTTC.

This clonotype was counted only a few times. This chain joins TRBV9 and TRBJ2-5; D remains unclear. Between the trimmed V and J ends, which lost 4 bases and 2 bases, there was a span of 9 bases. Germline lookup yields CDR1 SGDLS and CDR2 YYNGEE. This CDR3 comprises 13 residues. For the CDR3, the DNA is TGTGCCAGCAGCACCGGTCCACAAGAGACCCAGTACTTC. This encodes CASSTGPQETQYF. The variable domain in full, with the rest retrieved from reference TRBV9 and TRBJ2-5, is DSGVTQTPKHLITATGQRVTLRCSPRSGDLSVYWYQQSLDQGLQFLIQYYNGEERAKGNILERFSAQQFPDLHSELNLSSLELGDSALYFCASSTGPQETQYFGPGTRLLVL.

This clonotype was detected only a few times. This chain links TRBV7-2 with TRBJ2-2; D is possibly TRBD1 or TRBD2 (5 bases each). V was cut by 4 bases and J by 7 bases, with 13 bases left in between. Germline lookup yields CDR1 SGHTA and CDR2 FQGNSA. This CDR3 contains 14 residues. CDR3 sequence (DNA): TGTGCCAGCAGCTGGGACCTCGTCCTCGGGGAGCTGTTTTTT. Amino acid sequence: CASSWDLVLGELFF.

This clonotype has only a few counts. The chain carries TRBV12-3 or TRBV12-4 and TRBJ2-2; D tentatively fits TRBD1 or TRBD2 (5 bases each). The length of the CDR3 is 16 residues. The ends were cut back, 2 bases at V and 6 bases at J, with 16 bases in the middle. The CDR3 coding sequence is TGTGCCAGCAGTTTATTGGCCACCCGAGGGGCCGGGGAGCTGTTTTTT. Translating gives CASSLLATRGAGELFF.

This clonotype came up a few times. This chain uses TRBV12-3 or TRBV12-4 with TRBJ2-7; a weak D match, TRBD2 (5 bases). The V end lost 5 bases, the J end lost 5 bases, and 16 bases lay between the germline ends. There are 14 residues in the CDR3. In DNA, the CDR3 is TGTGCCAGCAGTCTGACGAGGGCTGATGACGAGCAGTACGTC. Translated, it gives CASSLTRADDEQYV.

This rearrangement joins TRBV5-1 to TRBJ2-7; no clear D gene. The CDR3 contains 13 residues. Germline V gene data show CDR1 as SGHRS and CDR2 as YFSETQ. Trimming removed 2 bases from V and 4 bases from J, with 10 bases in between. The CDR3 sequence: CASSFESVYEQYF. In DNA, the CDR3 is TGCGCCAGCAGCTTCGAGTCAGTTTACGAGCAGTACTTC.

CDR3 DNA sequence: TGCAGTGCGCACCCGGGACAGGTGGCCAATGAGCAGTTCTTC. This gives the protein CSAHPGQVANEQFF. The chain employs TRBV20-1 and TRBJ2-1, with 8 bases aligning to TRBD1. There are 14 residues in the CDR3. With V trimmed by 6 bases and J by 6 bases, 10 bases remained unmatched. The germline CDR1 and CDR2 sequences are DFQATT and SNEGSKA (reference sequence).

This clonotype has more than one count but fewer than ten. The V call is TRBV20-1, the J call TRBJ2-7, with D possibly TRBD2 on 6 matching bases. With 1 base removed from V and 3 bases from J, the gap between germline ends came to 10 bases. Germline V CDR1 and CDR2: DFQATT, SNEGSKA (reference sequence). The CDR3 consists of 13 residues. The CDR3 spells CSARVGSGYEQYF. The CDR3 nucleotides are TGCAGTGCTAGAGTCGGGAGCGGCTACGAGCAGTACTTC.

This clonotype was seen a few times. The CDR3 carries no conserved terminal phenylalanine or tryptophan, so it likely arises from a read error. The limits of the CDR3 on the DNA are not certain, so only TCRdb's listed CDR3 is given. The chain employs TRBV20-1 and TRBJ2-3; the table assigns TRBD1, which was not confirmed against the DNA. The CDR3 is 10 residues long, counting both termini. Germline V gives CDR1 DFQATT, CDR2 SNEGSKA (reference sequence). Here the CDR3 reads CSAPRSGPEV.

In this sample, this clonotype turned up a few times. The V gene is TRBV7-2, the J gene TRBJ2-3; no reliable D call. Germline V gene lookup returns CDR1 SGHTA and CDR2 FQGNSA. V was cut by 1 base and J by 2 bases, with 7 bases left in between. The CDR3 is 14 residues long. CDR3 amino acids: CASSLGIYTDTQYF. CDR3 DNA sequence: TGTGCCAGCAGCTTAGGGATCTACACAGATACGCAGTATTTT.

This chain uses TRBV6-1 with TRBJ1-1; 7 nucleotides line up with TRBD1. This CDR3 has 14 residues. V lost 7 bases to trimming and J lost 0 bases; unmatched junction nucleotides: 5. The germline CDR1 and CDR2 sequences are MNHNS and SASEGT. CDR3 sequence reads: CASIPDRLNTEAFF. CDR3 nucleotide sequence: TGTGCCAGCATTCCGGACAGGCTGAACACTGAAGCTTTCTTT.

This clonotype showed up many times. The CDR3 sequence is CASSSGTGQETQYF. For the CDR3, the DNA is TGCGCCAGCAGCTCCGGGACAGGACAAGAGACCCAGTACTTC. The chain uses TRBV5-1 and TRBJ2-5, with 8 bases identical to TRBD1. The ends lost 3 bases at V and 2 bases at J; junction bases unmatched: 3. The CDR3 extends over 14 amino acids. CDR1 and CDR2 from the germline V gene are SGHRS and YFSETQ.

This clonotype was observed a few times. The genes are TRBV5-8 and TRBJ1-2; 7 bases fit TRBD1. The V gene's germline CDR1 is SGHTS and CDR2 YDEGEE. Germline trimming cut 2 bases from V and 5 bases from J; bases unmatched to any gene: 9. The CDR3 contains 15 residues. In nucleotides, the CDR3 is TGTGCCAGCAGCTTTGGAGCTACGACAGGGTATGGCTACACCTTC. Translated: CASSFGATTGYGYTF.

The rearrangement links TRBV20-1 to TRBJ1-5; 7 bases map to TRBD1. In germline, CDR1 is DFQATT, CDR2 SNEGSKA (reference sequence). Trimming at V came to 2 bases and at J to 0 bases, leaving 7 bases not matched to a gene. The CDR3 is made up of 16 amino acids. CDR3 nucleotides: TGCAGTGCTAGATCCCCGGGACAGAGTAGCAATCAGCCCCAGCATTTT. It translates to CSARSPGQSSNQPQHF.

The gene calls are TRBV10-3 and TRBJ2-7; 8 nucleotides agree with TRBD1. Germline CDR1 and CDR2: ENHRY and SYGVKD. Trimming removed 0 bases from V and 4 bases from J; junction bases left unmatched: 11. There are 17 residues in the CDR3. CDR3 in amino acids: CAISESFRGTGPYEQYF. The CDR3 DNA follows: TGTGCCATCAGTGAGTCGTTTAGGGGGACAGGCCCTTACGAGCAGTACTTC.

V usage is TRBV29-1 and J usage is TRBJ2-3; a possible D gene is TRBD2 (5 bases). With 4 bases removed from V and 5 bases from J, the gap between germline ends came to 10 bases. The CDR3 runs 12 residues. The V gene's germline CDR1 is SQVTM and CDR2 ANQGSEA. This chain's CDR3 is CSVGGVLDTQYF. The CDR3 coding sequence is TGCAGCGTTGGGGGAGTTCTAGATACGCAGTATTTT.

Here the CDR3 reads CASSGPGGPYNEQFF. The CDR3 coding sequence is TGTGCCAGCAGCGGCCCGGGGGGGCCTTACAATGAGCAGTTCTTC. The chain joins TRBV2 to TRBJ2-1; 8 positions agree with TRBD2. V lost 6 bases and J lost 4; bases outside the gene matches: 8. The CDR3 loop spans 15 amino acids. CDR1 SNHLY and CDR2 FYNNEI come from the germline V gene.

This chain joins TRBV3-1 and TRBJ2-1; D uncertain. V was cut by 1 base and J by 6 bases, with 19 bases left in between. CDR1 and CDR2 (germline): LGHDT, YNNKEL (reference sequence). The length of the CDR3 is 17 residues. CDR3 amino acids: CASSQGVRLDSSNEQFF. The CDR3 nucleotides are TGTGCCAGCAGCCAAGGAGTTCGCCTAGATAGTTCCAATGAGCAGTTCTTC.

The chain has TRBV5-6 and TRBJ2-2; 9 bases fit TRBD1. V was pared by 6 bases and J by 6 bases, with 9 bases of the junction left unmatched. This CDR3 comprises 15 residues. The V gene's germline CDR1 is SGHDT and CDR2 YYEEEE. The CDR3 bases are TGTGCCAGCACCTTTTGGGACAGGGATCCCGGGGAGCTGTTTTTT. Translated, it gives CASTFWDRDPGELFF. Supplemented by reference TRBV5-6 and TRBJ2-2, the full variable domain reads DAGVTQSPTHLIKTRGQQVTLRCSPKSGHDTVSWYQQALGQGPQFIFQYYEEEERQRGNFPDRFSGHQFPNYSSELNVNALLLGDSALYLCASTFWDRDPGELFFGEGSRLTVL.

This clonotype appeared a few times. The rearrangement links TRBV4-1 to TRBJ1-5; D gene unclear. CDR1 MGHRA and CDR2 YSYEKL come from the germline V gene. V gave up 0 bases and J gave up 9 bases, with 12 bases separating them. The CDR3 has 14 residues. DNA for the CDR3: TGCGCCAGCAGCCAAGATCGATCGGCCTGGCCCCAGCATTTT. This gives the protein CASSQDRSAWPQHF.

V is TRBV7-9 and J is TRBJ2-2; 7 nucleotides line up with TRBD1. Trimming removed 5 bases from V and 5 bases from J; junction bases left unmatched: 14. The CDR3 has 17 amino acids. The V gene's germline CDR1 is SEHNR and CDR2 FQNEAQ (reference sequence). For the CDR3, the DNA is TGTGCCAGCAGCGCCATGCGACAGGGCGGACTGACCGGGGAGCTGTTTTTT. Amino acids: CASSAMRQGGLTGELFF. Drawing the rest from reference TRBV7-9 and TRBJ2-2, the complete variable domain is DTGVSQNPRHKITKRGQNVTFRCDPISEHNRLYWYRQTLGQGPEFLTYFQNEAQLEKSRLLSDRFSAERPKGSFSTLEIQRTEQGDSAMYLCASSAMRQGGLTGELFFGEGSRLTVL.

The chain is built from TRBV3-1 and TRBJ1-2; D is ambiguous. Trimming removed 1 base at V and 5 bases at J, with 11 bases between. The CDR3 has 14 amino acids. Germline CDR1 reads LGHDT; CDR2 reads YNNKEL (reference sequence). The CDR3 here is CASSQGLGVYGYTF. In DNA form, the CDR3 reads TGTGCCAGCAGCCAAGGGTTGGGAGTATATGGCTACACCTTC.

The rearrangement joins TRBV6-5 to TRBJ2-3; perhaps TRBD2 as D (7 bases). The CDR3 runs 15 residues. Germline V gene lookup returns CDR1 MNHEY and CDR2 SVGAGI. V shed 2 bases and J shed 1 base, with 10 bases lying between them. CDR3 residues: CASSYGGGRTDTQYF. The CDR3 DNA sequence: TGTGCCAGCAGTTACGGCGGGGGCCGCACAGATACGCAGTATTTT.

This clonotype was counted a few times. Here the CDR3 DNA reads TGTGCCAGCAGCTACGAACCGGGACTAGGGAACATTCAGTACTTC. Protein product: CASSYEPGLGNIQYF. V usage is TRBV7-9 and J usage is TRBJ2-4, with TRBD2 identical over 8 bases. The CDR3 length is 15 residues. Germline V lookup: CDR1 SEHNR, CDR2 FQNEAQ (reference sequence). J lost 7 bases, V lost 4 bases, and 9 bases had no gene match. Looking up the rest from reference TRBV7-9 and TRBJ2-4 gives the full variable domain: DTGVSQNPRHKITKRGQNVTFRCDPISEHNRLYWYRQTLGQGPEFLTYFQNEAQLEKSRLLSDRFSAERPKGSFSTLEIQRTEQGDSAMYLCASSYEPGLGNIQYFGAGTRLSVL.

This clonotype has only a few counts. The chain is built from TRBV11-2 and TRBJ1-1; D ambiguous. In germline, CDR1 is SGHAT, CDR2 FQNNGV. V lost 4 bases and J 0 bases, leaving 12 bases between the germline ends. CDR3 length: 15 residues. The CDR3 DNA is TGTGCCAGCAGCTCTAGAGGACGGATGAACACTGAAGCTTTCTTT. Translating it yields CASSSRGRMNTEAFF.

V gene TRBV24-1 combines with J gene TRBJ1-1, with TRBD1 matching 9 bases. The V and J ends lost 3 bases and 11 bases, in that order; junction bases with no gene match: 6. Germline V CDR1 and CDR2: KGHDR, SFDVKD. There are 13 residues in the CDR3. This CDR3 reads CATSDPTGGKAFF. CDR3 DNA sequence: TGTGCCACCAGTGATCCTACAGGGGGCAAGGCTTTCTTT.

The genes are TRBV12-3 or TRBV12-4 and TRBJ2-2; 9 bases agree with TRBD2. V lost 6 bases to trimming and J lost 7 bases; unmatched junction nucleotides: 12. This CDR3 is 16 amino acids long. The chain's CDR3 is CASRDLGRGGIGELFF. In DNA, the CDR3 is TGTGCCAGCAGGGACCTTGGGCGGGGGGGTATCGGGGAGCTGTTTTTT.

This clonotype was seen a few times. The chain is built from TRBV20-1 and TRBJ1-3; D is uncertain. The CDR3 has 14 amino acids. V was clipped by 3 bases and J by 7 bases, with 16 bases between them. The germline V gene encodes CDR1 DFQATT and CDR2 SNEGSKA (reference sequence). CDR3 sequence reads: CSASDPRSGNTIYF. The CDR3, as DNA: TGCAGTGCTAGCGATCCAAGATCCGGGAACACCATATATTTT.

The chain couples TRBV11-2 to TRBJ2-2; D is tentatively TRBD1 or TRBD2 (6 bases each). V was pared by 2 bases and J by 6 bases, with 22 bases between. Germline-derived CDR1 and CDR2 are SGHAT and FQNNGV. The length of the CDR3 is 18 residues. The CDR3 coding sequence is TGTGCCAGCAGCTTACCAAGCTTGGGGGGCCCACACTCCGGGGAGCTGTTTTTT. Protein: CASSLPSLGGPHSGELFF.

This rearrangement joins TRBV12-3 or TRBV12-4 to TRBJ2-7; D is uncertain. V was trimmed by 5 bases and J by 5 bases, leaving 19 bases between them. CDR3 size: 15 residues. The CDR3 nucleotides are TGTGCCAGCAGTAGAGACCCGGTTTCCCGGGACGAGCAGTACTTC. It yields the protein CASSRDPVSRDEQYF.